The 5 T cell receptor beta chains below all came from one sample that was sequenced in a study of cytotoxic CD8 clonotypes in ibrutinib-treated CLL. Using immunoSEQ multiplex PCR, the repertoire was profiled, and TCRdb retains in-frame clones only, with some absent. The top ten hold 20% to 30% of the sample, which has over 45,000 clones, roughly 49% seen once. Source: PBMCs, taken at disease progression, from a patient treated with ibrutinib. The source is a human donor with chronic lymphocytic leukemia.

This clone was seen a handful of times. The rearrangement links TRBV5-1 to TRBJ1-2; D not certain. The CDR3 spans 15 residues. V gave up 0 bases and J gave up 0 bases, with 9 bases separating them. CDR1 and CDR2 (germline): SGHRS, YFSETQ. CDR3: CASSLVADSNYGYTF. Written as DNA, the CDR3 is TGCGCCAGCAGCTTGGTTGCGGACTCTAACTATGGCTACACCTTC.

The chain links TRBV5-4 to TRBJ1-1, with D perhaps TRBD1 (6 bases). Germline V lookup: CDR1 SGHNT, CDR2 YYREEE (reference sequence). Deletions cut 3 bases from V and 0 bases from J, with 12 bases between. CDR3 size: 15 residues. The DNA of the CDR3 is TGTGCCAGCAGCTCCTGGACAGAGTTGAACACTGAAGCTTTCTTT. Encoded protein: CASSSWTELNTEAFF.

CDR3 nucleotide sequence: TGTGCCAGCAGCAAACAAAAGGGGAGAACTAATGAAAAACTGTTTTTT. Its translation is CASSKQKGRTNEKLFF. J is TRBJ1-4 and V is TRBV21-1. TRBV21-1 is labeled a pseudogene. CDR3 length: 16 amino acids.

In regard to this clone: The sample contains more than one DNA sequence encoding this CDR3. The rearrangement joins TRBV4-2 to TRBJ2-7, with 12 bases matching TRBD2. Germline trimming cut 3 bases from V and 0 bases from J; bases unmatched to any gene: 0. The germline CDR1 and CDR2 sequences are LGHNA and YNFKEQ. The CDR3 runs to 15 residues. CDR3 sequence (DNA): TGTGCCAGCAGCCAGGGACTAGCGGGCTCCTACGAGCAGTACTTC. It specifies CASSQGLAGSYEQYF.

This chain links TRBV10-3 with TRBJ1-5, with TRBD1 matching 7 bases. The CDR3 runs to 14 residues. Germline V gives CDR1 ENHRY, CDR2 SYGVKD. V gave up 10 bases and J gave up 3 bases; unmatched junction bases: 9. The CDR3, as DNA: TGTGCCACCCGGACAGGATGGAACAATCAGCCCCAGCATTTT. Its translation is CATRTGWNNQPQHF.